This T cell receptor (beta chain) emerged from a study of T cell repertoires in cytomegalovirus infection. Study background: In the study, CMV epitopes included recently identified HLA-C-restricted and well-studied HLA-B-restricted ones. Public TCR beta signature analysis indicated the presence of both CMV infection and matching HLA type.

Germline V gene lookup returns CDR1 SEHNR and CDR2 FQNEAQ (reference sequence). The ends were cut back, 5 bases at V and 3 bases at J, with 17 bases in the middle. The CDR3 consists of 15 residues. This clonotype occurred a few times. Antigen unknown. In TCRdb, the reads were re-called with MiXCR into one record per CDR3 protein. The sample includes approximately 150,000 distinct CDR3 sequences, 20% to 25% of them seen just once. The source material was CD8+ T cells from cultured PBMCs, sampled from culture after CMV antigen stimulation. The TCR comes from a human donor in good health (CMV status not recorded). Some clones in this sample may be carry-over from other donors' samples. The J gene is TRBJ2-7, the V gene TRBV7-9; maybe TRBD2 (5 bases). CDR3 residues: CASSHAGVSLYEQYF. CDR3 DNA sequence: TGTGCCAGCAGCCATGCGGGCGTTTCCCTCTACGAGCAGTACTTC. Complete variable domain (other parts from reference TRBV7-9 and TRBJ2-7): DTGVSQNPRHKITKRGQNVTFRCDPISEHNRLYWYRQTLGQGPEFLTYFQNEAQLEKSRLLSDRFSAERPKGSFSTLEIQRTEQGDSAMYLCASSHAGVSLYEQYFGPGTRLTVT.